This TCR beta chain appears in the sequencing data of a study of vaccination effects on CD4 cells after COVID-19. V shed 4 bases, J shed 6 bases, and the junction held 7 bases outside the gene matches. This CDR3 region has 15 residues. The germline CDR1 and CDR2 sequences are WNHNN and SYGVQD (reference sequence). Antigen-specific CD4+ T cells were expanded (with viral peptide pools) by the ViraFEST assay ahead of sequencing. CD4+ T cell isolation took place after less than 13 days of culture. Vaccine recipients lacked prior SARS-CoV-2 infection and had negative nucleocapsid antibodies. Peptides at approximately 9.6 ug/ml and IL-2 at about 10 IU/ml were added to about 2 million PBMC per well. IL-2 medium supplanted half the medium on days 3 and 7. Study results and caveats: Late after vaccination, infection- and vaccine-induced clones showed marked clonal contraction.

Repertoires were generated with immunoSEQ multiplex PCR, while TCRdb's copy carries only in-frame clones and drops some. The sample lists 73,000 or so clones, 60% to 85% seen once, with more than 9% in the top ten. In regard to this clone: Its antigen is still unknown.

Sequenced material: CD4+ T cells from PBMCs cultured with SARS-CoV-2 spike peptides, taken before COVID-19 vaccination. This clonotype was sampled from a human donor who received a COVID-19 vaccine. The V and J genes are TRBV10-1 and TRBJ2-2; 8 bases are a match to TRBD1. CDR3 in amino acids: CASSVDREIPGELFF. DNA for the CDR3: TGCGCCAGCAGTGTGGACAGGGAAATTCCCGGGGAGCTGTTTTTT.